These T cell receptor beta chains were read from a single sample in a study of PD-L1 blockade in urothelial cancer. Measured with immunoSEQ multiplex PCR; TCRdb has only the in-frame clones, and not every one. The sample lists fewer than 25,000 clones; roughly 87% were seen once. Sample: PBMCs, taken around atezolizumab (anti-PD-L1) treatment. Receptor source: a man over 45 with urothelial cancer. Both conserved end residues are part of each CDR3. D genes are given only for firm matches. Some rows have no size entry. The others give once, few or many, or a class for an expanded clone.

TRBV7-6	NA	TRBJ2-7	NA	TGTGCCAGCAGCGTGAGCGGGTCACAAGGGGACGAGCAGTACTTC	CASSVSGSQGDEQYF
TRBV11-2	NA	TRBJ1-1	NA	TGTGCCAGCAGCTCGGGGATAATGAACACTGAAGCTTTCTTT	CASSSGIMNTEAFF
TRBV5-5	NA	TRBJ2-1	NA	TGTGCCAGCAGCTTGTCTGGAGAGGCCTACAATGAGCAGTTCTTC	CASSLSGEAYNEQFF
TRBV4-3	NA	TRBJ2-2	NA	TGCGCCAGCAGCCAAGTGCTAGGGGGGGTCGGGGAGCTGTTTTTT	CASSQVLGGVGELFF
TRBV6-1	TRBD1	TRBJ1-5	NA	TGTGCCAGCAGTGCCCGGGACAGCGTATGGGAGCCCCAGCATTTT	CASSARDSVWEPQHF
TRBV27	TRBD2	TRBJ2-2	NA	TGTGCCAGCAGTATCAGCGGGGGGAACACCGGGGAGCTGTTTTTT	CASSISGGNTGELFF
TRBV9	TRBD1	TRBJ2-5	NA	TGTGCCAGCAGTGACAGGGCGGGTACGGAGACCCAGTACTTC	CASSDRAGTETQYF
TRBV27	TRBD1	TRBJ2-7	few	TGTGCCAGCAAAATCAGGGGGTCCACCTACGAGCAGTACTTC	CASKIRGSTYEQYF
TRBV4-1	TRBD1	TRBJ1-5	NA	TGCGCCAGCAGCCTACAGGGGCAAGGGGAGCCCCAGCATTTT	CASSLQGQGEPQHF
TRBV7-9	NA	TRBJ2-3	NA	TGTGCCAGCAGCTTAACTCCAGATACGCAGTATTTT	CASSLTPDTQYF
TRBV29-1	NA	TRBJ2-2	NA	TGCAGCGTTGACAGGGGGAACACCGGGGAGCTGTTTTTT	CSVDRGNTGELFF
TRBV5-1	NA	TRBJ2-2	medium-sized	TGCGCCAGCAGCCGAACTACAGGGCCCGACACCGGGGAGCTGTTTTTT	CASSRTTGPDTGELFF
TRBV5-1	TRBD2	TRBJ2-3	NA	TGCGCCAGCAGCTGGGGGACTAGCGGAACCACAGATACGCAGTATTTT	CASSWGTSGTTDTQYF
TRBV19	TRBD2	TRBJ2-7	NA	TGTGCCAGTAGTATAGGTAGCGGGAGCGGAAACTACGAGCAGTACTTC	CASSIGSGSGNYEQYF
TRBV7-2	TRBD2	TRBJ2-3	NA	TGTGCCAGCAGCCCCCTGGCGGGAGGCCGCACAGATACGCAGTATTTT	CASSPLAGGRTDTQYF
TRBV9	TRBD2	TRBJ2-2	NA	TGTGCCAGCAGTCTTAGCGGGAGTAAGTTCGGGGAGCTGTTTTTT	CASSLSGSKFGELFF
TRBV7-2	TRBD2	TRBJ2-7	NA	TGTGCCAGCAGCTCCCCGGCGGGGGGGCCGAGGGAGCAGTACTTC	CASSSPAGGPREQYF
TRBV9	NA	TRBJ2-1	NA	TGTGCCAGCAGCGGGACCGGGATTAAGAATGAGCAGTTCTTC	CASSGTGIKNEQFF
TRBV2	NA	TRBJ2-1	once	TGTGCCAACTACCTCGACCCAGGGTCTACCTACAATGAGCAGTTCTTC	CANYLDPGSTYNEQFF
TRBV6-5	NA	TRBJ2-2	NA	TGTGCCAGCAGAGATGGCCCCTTGAACACCGGGGAGCTGTTTTTT	CASRDGPLNTGELFF
TRBV7-8	TRBD2	TRBJ2-5	NA	TGTGCCAGCAGATTAGCGGGGGGGCAAGAGACCCAGTACTTC	CASRLAGGQETQYF
TRBV11-2	NA	TRBJ2-2	NA	TGTGCCAGCAGCCAGGGAGGGGGGAATGCCGGGGAGCTGTTTTTT	CASSQGGGNAGELFF
TRBV15	NA	TRBJ2-1	NA	TGTGCCACCAGCAGAGAGCGACTCCTAATCTACAATGAGCAGTTCTTC	CATSRERLLIYNEQFF
TRBV5-1	TRBD1	TRBJ2-3	NA	TGCGCCAGCAGCTTGACAGGGGCTCAGGATACGCAGTATTTT	CASSLTGAQDTQYF
TRBV27	NA	TRBJ1-1	NA	TGTGCCAGCAGTTTATCGCGGGGGACTGAAGCTTTCTTT	CASSLSRGTEAFF
TRBV27	TRBD1	TRBJ2-7	NA	TGTGCCAGCAGTTCGGACAGGGGGCTCCGGCCTTACGAGCAGTACTTC	CASSSDRGLRPYEQYF
TRBV7-2	TRBD2	TRBJ2-7	once	TGTGCCAGCAGCCCAAGGATCCCAACTAGCGGGAGTCACGAGCAGTACTTC	CASSPRIPTSGSHEQYF
TRBV7-2	NA	TRBJ2-7	NA	TGTGCCAGCAGCCCACGAATTTCAGGGTTTGGCGAGCAGTACTTC	CASSPRISGFGEQYF
TRBV10-3	TRBD1	TRBJ1-5	NA	TGTGCCATCAGTGAGTGGGGGGACAGTAATCAGCCCCAGCATTTT	CAISEWGDSNQPQHF
TRBV6-4	NA	TRBJ2-3	NA	TGTGCCAGCAGTGACAATGACACCCCAGATACGCAGTATTTT	CASSDNDTPDTQYF
TRBV11-2	NA	TRBJ2-7	NA	TGTGCCAGCAGCTTATCGATAGCCCGGGGGTATGGGCAGTACTTC	CASSLSIARGYGQYF
TRBV19	TRBD1	TRBJ1-1	NA	TGTGCCAGTAGGGTGAGGGGGCGAGGTACTAATGAAGCTTTCTTT	CASRVRGRGTNEAFF
TRBV29-1	NA	TRBJ2-1	NA	TGCAGCGTTGTGCCTGGCGGGAACAAAAATGAGCAGTTCTTC	CSVVPGGNKNEQFF
TRBV5-1	TRBD2	TRBJ2-1	NA	TGCGCCAGCAGCTTGGAGGCTAGCGGCTACAATGAGCAGTTCTTC	CASSLEASGYNEQFF
TRBV7-3	TRBD2	TRBJ2-1	NA	TGTGCCAGCAGCTTAACGGGTAGCGGGGGAGCCCTTTACAATGAGCAGTTCTTC	CASSLTGSGGALYNEQFF
TRBV4-3	NA	TRBJ2-7	NA	TGCGCCAGCAGCCAAGGAACAGGATTCTACGAGCAGTACTTC	CASSQGTGFYEQYF
TRBV9	NA	TRBJ2-3	NA	TGTGCCAGCAGCGTAGGGGTTGGGGCTAGCACAGATACGCAGTATTTT	CASSVGVGASTDTQYF
TRBV19	NA	TRBJ1-5	once	TGTGCCAGTAGTATAAGGTCAGGGAACGGCAATCAGCCCCAGCATTTT	CASSIRSGNGNQPQHF
TRBV27	TRBD1	TRBJ1-2	NA	TGTGCCAGCAGTTTCTCAGGGGGCTATGGCTACACCTTC	CASSFSGGYGYTF
TRBV10-3	TRBD2	TRBJ2-1	NA	TGTGCCATCTCGTACTCCGGAGCGGGAGGGATTTACAATGAGCAGTTCTTC	CAISYSGAGGIYNEQFF
TRBV6-5	TRBD1	TRBJ1-5	NA	TGTGCCAGCAGTTTTTCGGGACAGGGGGGTCAGCCCCAGCATTTT	CASSFSGQGGQPQHF
TRBV29-1	TRBD1	TRBJ2-1	once	TGCAGCGTTGGACAGGGCGGTGAGCAGTTCTTC	CSVGQGGEQFF
TRBV6-1	TRBD2	TRBJ2-7	NA	TGTGCCAGCAGACTAGCGGGGGGAAGCGAGCAGTACTTC	CASRLAGGSEQYF
TRBV27	TRBD2	TRBJ2-7	medium-sized	TGTGCCAGCAGTTGGGCGGGAGACGAGCAGTACTTC	CASSWAGDEQYF
TRBV19	TRBD1	TRBJ1-1	NA	TGTGCCAGTAAGTACCGGGACAGGGGCATCGGAGCTTTCTTT	CASKYRDRGIGAFF
TRBV29-1	TRBD2	TRBJ2-5	NA	TGCAGCTCCGGGGGGGCTAGCCGTCCAGAGACCCAGTACTTC	CSSGGASRPETQYF
TRBV25-1	TRBD2	TRBJ2-7	NA	TGTGCCAGCAGTGGGACTAGCGGGAGTAGCTCCTACGAGCAGTACTTC	CASSGTSGSSSYEQYF
TRBV7-2	TRBD2	TRBJ2-3	NA	TGTGCCAGCACCCCGGGGACTAGCGGGAGGCAAGGACATACGCAGTATTTT	CASTPGTSGRQGHTQYF
TRBV9	NA	TRBJ1-3	NA	TGTGCCAGCAGCGTAGAAGCGGTCTCTGGAAACACCATATATTTT	CASSVEAVSGNTIYF
TRBV28	TRBD1	TRBJ2-5	NA	TGTGCCAGCAGACCTTGGACAGGTCAAGAGACCCAGTACTTC	CASRPWTGQETQYF
TRBV7-8	TRBD2	TRBJ2-2	few	TGTGCCAGCAGCAACGGACTAGCTTGGGCCGGGGAGCTGTTTTTT	CASSNGLAWAGELFF
TRBV10-3	NA	TRBJ2-2	few	TGTGCCATCAGGATAACAGCGGGGACAGGCGGAACCGGGGAGCTGTTTTTT	CAIRITAGTGGTGELFF
TRBV9	NA	TRBJ1-1	NA	TGTGCCAGCAGCGTAGTCGTGAACACTGAAGCTTTCTTT	CASSVVVNTEAFF
TRBV28	TRBD1	TRBJ1-4	NA	TGTGCCAGCAGTTTTTTAGGACCCGGGACAGGACTCAGACGGATGGAAAAACTGTTTTTT	CASSFLGPGTGLRRMEKLFF
TRBV11-2	TRBD1	TRBJ2-3	NA	TGTGCCAGCGGCCGGGACAGGGACACAGATACGCAGTATTTT	CASGRDRDTDTQYF
TRBV19	TRBD1	TRBJ1-5	NA	TGTGCCAGTAGTTTTTGGACAGGGGCGGGGGGCAATCAGCCCCAGCATTTT	CASSFWTGAGGNQPQHF
TRBV28	NA	TRBJ2-1	NA	TGTGCCAGCAGTTCCCCGCTTCGGGTGTATGAGCAGTTCTTC	CASSSPLRVYEQFF